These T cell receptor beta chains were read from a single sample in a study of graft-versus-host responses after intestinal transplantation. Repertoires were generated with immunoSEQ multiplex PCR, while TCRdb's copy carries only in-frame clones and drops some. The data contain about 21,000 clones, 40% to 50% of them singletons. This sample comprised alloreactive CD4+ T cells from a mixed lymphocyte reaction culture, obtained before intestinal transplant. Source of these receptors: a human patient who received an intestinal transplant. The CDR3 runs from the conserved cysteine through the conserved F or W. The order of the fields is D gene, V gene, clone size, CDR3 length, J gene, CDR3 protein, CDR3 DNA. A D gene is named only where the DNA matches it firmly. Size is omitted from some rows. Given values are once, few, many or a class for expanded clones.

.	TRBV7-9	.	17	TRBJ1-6	CASSSPGGGSGNSPLHF	TGTGCCAGCAGCTCACCCGGGGGGGGGTCTGGTAATTCACCCCTCCACTTT
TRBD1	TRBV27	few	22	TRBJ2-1	CASRYRGRGQGNSPSSYNEQFF	TGTGCCAGCAGATATAGAGGAAGGGGACAGGGTAATAGCCCGAGCTCCTACAATGAGCAGTTCTTC
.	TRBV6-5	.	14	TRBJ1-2	CASSYSETNYGYTF	TGTGCCAGCAGTTACTCGGAGACTAACTATGGCTACACCTTC
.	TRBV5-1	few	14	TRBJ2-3	CASSLGQVTDTQYF	TGCGCCAGCAGCTTGGGGCAGGTCACAGATACGCAGTATTTT
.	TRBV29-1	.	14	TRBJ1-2	CSVVRDIFLHGYTF	TGCAGCGTTGTCCGGGACATTTTTTTGCATGGCTACACCTTC
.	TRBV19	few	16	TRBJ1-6	CASSIDLDFPNSPLHF	TGTGCCAGTAGTATAGACTTGGACTTCCCCAATTCACCCCTCCACTTT
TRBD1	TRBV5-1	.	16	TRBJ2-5	CASSLARGPLGETQYF	TGCGCCAGCAGCTTGGCCAGGGGGCCCCTTGGAGAGACCCAGTACTTC
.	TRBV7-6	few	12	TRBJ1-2	CASSQGPYGYTF	TGTGCCAGCTCCCAGGGCCCCTATGGCTACACCTTC
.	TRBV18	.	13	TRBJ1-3	CASSPGAGNTIYF	TGTGCCAGCTCACCTGGAGCTGGAAACACCATATATTTT
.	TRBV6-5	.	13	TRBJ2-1	CASRQGGGNEQFF	TGTGCCAGCAGACAGGGTGGCGGGAATGAGCAGTTCTTC
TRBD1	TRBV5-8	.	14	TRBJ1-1	CASSLRTGTTEAFF	TGTGCCAGCAGCCTCCGGACAGGGACCACTGAAGCTTTCTTT
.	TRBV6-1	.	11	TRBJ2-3	CASSAGDTQYF	TGTGCCAGCAGCGCCGGGGATACGCAGTATTTT
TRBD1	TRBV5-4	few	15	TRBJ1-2	CASSPIPQGAQGYTF	TGTGCCAGCAGCCCGATACCTCAGGGGGCTCAGGGCTACACCTTC
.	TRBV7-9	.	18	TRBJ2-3	CASSTGPRIGQNTDTQYF	TGTGCCAGCAGCACCGGACCCCGGATCGGACAGAACACAGATACGCAGTATTTT
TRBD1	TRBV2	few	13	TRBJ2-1	CASAGTAYNEQFF	TGTGCCAGCGCCGGGACAGCTTACAATGAGCAGTTCTTC
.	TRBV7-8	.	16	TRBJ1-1	CASSLRTYRGNTEAFF	TGTGCCAGCAGCTTACGGACGTACCGGGGAAACACTGAAGCTTTCTTT
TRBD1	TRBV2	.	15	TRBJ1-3	CASSAAGGSGNTIYF	TGTGCCAGCAGTGCGGCAGGGGGCTCTGGAAACACCATATATTTT
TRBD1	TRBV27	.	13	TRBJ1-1	CASRRSGTGEAFF	TGTGCCAGCAGACGTTCCGGGACAGGTGAAGCTTTCTTT
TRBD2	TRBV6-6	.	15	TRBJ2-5	CASSAGLAAQETQYF	TGTGCCAGCAGTGCGGGACTAGCGGCACAAGAGACCCAGTACTTC
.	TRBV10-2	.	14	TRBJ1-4	CASTPTRRSRKTVF	TGCGCCAGCACCCCCACGAGGCGATCTCGAAAAACTGTTTTT
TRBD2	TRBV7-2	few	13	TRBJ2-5	CASTRRGGETQYF	TGTGCCAGCACCCGCCGGGGGGGGGAGACCCAGTACTTC
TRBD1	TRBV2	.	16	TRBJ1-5	CASSRQGALINQPQHF	TGTGCCAGCAGCCGACAGGGGGCCTTGATCAATCAGCCCCAGCATTTT
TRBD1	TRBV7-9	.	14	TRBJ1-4	CASSRRQGGEKLFF	TGTGCCAGCAGCCGCCGACAGGGTGGGGAAAAACTGTTTTTT
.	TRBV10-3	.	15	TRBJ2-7	CASTPQNSIGYEQYF	TGTGCCAGCACCCCCCAGAACAGCATTGGGTACGAGCAGTACTTC
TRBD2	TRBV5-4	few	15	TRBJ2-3	CASSPTSVGTDTQYF	TGTGCCAGCAGCCCCACTAGCGTAGGGACAGATACGCAGTATTTT
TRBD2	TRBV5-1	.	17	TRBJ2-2	CASSLWTSGENTGELFF	TGCGCCAGCAGCTTGTGGACTAGCGGGGAGAACACCGGGGAGCTGTTTTTT
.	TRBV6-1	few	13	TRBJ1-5	CASSEIPGQPQHF	TGTGCCAGCAGTGAAATTCCGGGGCAGCCCCAGCATTTT
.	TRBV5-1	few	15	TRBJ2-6	CASSSNPGGANVLTF	TGCGCCAGCAGCTCCAACCCGGGAGGGGCCAACGTCCTGACTTTC
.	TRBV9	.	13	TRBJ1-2	CASSVVGGFGYTF	TGTGCCAGCAGCGTAGTAGGAGGGTTTGGCTACACCTTC
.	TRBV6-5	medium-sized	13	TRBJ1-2	CASSYVIDYGYTF	TGTGCCAGCAGTTACGTAATCGACTATGGCTACACCTTC
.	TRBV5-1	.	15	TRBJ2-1	CASSERPGSYNEQFF	TGCGCCAGCAGCGAGAGGCCCGGCTCCTACAATGAGCAGTTCTTC
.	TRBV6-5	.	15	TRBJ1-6	CASSYLLGAYSPLHF	TGTGCCAGCAGTTACTTGCTAGGGGCCTATTCACCCCTCCACTTT
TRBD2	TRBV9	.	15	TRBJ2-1	CASSVEPSGGYEQFF	TGTGCCAGCAGCGTAGAGCCTAGCGGGGGTTATGAGCAGTTCTTC
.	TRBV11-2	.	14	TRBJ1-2	CASSLDTGDRGYTF	TGTGCCAGCAGCTTAGATACGGGGGATCGTGGCTACACCTTC
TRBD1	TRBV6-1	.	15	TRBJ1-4	CASRQGAVTNEKLFF	TGTGCCAGCAGACAGGGGGCGGTAACTAATGAAAAACTGTTTTTT
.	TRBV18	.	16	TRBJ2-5	CASSPQGAAGAATQYF	TGTGCCAGCTCACCACAGGGGGCAGCGGGGGCCGCGACCCAGTACTTC
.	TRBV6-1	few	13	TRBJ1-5	CASKTGSNQPQHF	TGTGCCAGCAAGACAGGCAGCAATCAGCCCCAGCATTTT
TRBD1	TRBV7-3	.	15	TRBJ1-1	CASSLGGQRNTEAFF	TGTGCCAGCAGCTTAGGGGGACAGAGAAACACTGAAGCTTTCTTT
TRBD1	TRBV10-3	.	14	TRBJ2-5	CAISESRTGETQYF	TGTGCCATCAGTGAGTCGAGGACAGGGGAGACCCAGTACTTC
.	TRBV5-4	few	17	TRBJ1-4	CASSLGLVSGHNEKLFF	TGTGCCAGCAGCTTGGGGCTTGTCTCTGGACACAATGAAAAACTGTTTTTT
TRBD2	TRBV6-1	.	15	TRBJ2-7	CASSGTSGGNYEQYF	TGTGCCAGCAGTGGAACTAGCGGGGGTAACTACGAGCAGTACTTC
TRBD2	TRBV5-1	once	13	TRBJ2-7	CASSSGLGYEQYF	TGCGCCAGCAGCTCTGGACTAGGGTACGAGCAGTACTTC
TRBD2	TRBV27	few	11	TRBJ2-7	CARGGPYEQYF	TGTGCCCGGGGGGGCCCCTACGAGCAGTACTTC
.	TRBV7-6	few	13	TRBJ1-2	CASTKSAGGGYTF	TGTGCCAGCACCAAATCCGCGGGGGGGGGCTACACCTTC
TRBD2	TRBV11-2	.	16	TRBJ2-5	CASSLGALAYQETQYF	TGTGCCAGCAGCTTAGGGGCACTAGCGTACCAAGAGACCCAGTACTTC
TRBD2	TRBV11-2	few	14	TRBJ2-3	CASSLLGGFGTQYF	TGTGCCAGCAGCTTATTGGGGGGGTTCGGTACGCAGTATTTT
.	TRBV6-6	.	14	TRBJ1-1	CASTPDRMNTEAFF	TGTGCCAGCACCCCCGACAGGATGAACACTGAAGCTTTCTTT
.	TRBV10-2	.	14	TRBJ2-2	CASIGTSRTGELFF	TGCGCCAGCATTGGGACATCCCGCACCGGGGAGCTGTTTTTT
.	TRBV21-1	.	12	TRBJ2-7	CASSKTGDEQYF	TGTGCCAGCAGCAAGACAGGGGACGAGCAGTACTTC
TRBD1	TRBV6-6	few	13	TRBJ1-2	CAGATGLGYGYTF	TGTGCCGGAGCGACAGGGTTGGGCTATGGCTACACCTTC
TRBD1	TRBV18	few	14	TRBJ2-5	CASSPLGTEETQYF	TGTGCCAGCTCACCACTCGGGACAGAAGAGACCCAGTACTTC
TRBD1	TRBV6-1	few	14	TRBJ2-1	CASRTGTVYNEQFF	TGTGCCAGCAGGACCGGGACAGTGTACAATGAGCAGTTCTTC
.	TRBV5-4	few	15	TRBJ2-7	CASSFPGFPTYEQYF	TGTGCCAGCAGCTTCCCGGGGTTTCCCACCTACGAGCAGTACTTC
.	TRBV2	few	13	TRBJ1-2	CASREDSDYGYTF	TGTGCCAGCAGAGAGGACAGCGACTATGGCTACACCTTC
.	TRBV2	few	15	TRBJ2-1	CASSESGEAGAEQFF	TGTGCCAGCAGTGAATCGGGAGAGGCGGGGGCCGAGCAGTTCTTC
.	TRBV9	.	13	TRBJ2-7	CASSVGGSYEQYF	TGTGCCAGCAGCGTAGGCGGCTCCTACGAGCAGTACTTC
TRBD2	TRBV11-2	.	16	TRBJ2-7	CASTGTSGVSSYEQYF	TGTGCCAGCACCGGGACTAGCGGGGTCAGCTCCTACGAGCAGTACTTC
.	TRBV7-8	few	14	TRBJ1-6	CASSFQGFLSPLHF	TGTGCCAGCAGCTTTCAGGGTTTTTTGTCACCCCTCCACTTT
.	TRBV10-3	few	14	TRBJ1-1	CAISDLRRNTEAFF	TGTGCCATCAGTGATTTGAGGAGGAACACTGAAGCTTTCTTT